These 5 T cell receptor beta chains were all obtained from the same sample, sequenced in a study of spatial heterogeneity in lung cancer. As to time point: sample taken at primary tumor resection. Without sorting, whole RNA was sequenced from tumor, nontumor lung or frozen PBMC. TCRdb used MiXCR to reprocess the 5' RACE reads, holding one entry per CDR3 protein. The table lists roughly 17,000 distinct CDR3 sequences, around a fifth of them singletons. The sequenced sample was PBMCs, obtained at surgery. The source is a female donor with early-stage non-small cell lung cancer.

This clonotype was picked up many times. The chain carries TRBV15 and TRBJ1-4; 9 nucleotides agree with TRBD1. CDR3 length equals 16 residues. Germline V gene sequence: CDR1 LNHNV, CDR2 YYDKDF (reference sequence). With V trimmed by 2 bases and J by 6 bases, 7 bases remained unmatched. The CDR3, as DNA: TGTGCCACCAGCAGAAAAACAGGGGGCGGCGATGAAAAACTGTTTTTT. Encoded protein: CATSRKTGGGDEKLFF.

This chain's CDR3 is CASSVRPSYEQYF. The CDR3 region has the DNA TGTGCCAGCAGTGTCCGGCCCTCCTACGAGCAGTACTTC. J is TRBJ2-7 and V is TRBV2; D is uncertain. CDR1 is SNHLY and CDR2 is FYNNEI in the germline V gene. The CDR3 totals 13 residues. The V end lost 4 bases, the J end lost 0 bases, and 7 bases lay between the germline ends.

This clonotype was counted many times. This chain joins TRBV19 and TRBJ2-1, with 8 bases lining up with TRBD2. The ends lost 2 bases at V and 4 bases at J; junction bases unmatched: 10. This CDR3 comprises 17 residues. Germline lookup yields CDR1 LNHDA and CDR2 SQIVND (reference sequence). The CDR3 region has the DNA TGTGCCAGTAGTATATACCCACTAGTAGCGGGATACAATGAGCAGTTCTTC. Its protein product is CASSIYPLVAGYNEQFF.

This clonotype was seen a few times. The chain recombines TRBV30 with TRBJ1-4; D might be TRBD1 (5 bases). CDR1 and CDR2 from the germline V gene are GTSNPN and SVGIG (reference sequence). Between the trimmed V and J ends, which lost 1 base and 14 bases, there was a span of 14 bases. The CDR3 has 12 amino acids. The chain's CDR3 is CAWSEEQARLFF. The DNA for the CDR3 is TGTGCCTGGAGTGAAGAACAGGCTCGTCTGTTTTTT.

Many counts were recorded for this clonotype. The chain is built from TRBV7-6 and TRBJ1-4; 8 nucleotides align to TRBD1. V lost 5 bases, J lost 3 bases, and 5 bases stayed unmatched. CDR1 is SGHVS and CDR2 is FNYEAQ in the germline V gene. The CDR3 is made up of 15 amino acids. The CDR3 coding sequence is TGTGCCAGCAGCCCAGGGGGCCAGGCTAATGAAAAACTGTTTTTT. The encoded protein is CASSPGGQANEKLFF. Full variable domain (rest looked up from reference TRBV7-6 and TRBJ1-4): GAGVSQSPRYKVTKRGQDVALRCDPISGHVSLYWYRQALGQGPEFLTYFNYEAQQDKSGLPNDRFSAERPEGSISTLTIQRTEQRDSAMYRCASSPGGQANEKLFFGSGTQLSVL.